The 27 T cell receptor beta chains below were found in one sample sequenced in a study of blood T cell repertoires in COVID-19. Using immunoSEQ multiplex PCR, the repertoire was profiled, and TCRdb retains in-frame clones only, with some absent. The sample lists fewer than 200,000 clones; approximately 87% were seen once. Sequenced: peripheral blood. The receptors were gathered from a woman in her 70s with COVID-19, enrolled during active disease.

This clone was found a few times. V and J are TRBV11-2 and TRBJ2-2; TRBD2 matches 7 bases. The CDR3 runs 17 residues. Germline CDR1 reads SGHAT; CDR2 reads FQNNGV. J gave up 7 bases and V 2 bases, and 13 bases lay outside the gene matches. The CDR3 DNA reads TGTGCCAGCAGCTTATATAGGACTAGTCGGATGGGCGGGGAGCTGTTTTTT. It encodes CASSLYRTSRMGGELFF.

This chain uses TRBV19 with TRBJ1-5; D may be TRBD1 (5 bases). Trimming left V 3 bases short and J 4 bases short, with 13 bases between. This CDR3 has 15 amino acids. CDR1 LNHDA and CDR2 SQIVND come from the germline V gene (reference sequence). The CDR3 DNA reads as TGTGCCAGTAGTATGAGGTGGAGGGGTAATCAGCCCCAGCATTTT. Its translation: CASSMRWRGNQPQHF.

This chain connects TRBV5-6 to TRBJ1-1; D remains ambiguous. V shed 2 bases and J shed 3 bases, with 14 bases lying between them. CDR1 and CDR2 from the germline V gene are SGHDT and YYEEEE. The CDR3 is made up of 15 amino acids. CDR3 nucleotides: TGTGCCAGCAGCTTAGATTATCGGGTTCACACTGAAGCTTTCTTT. Translated: CASSLDYRVHTEAFF.

This chain connects TRBV7-2 to TRBJ2-4; D gene uncertain. The germline gives CDR1 SGHTA, CDR2 FQGNSA. The V gene lost 2 bases and the J gene lost 2 bases, with 10 bases spanning the gap. The CDR3 consists of 15 residues. The CDR3, as DNA: TGTGCCAGCAGCTTATCGGTTATGACCAAAAACATTCAGTACTTC. The encoded protein is CASSLSVMTKNIQYF.

V is TRBV24-1 and J is TRBJ2-7, with 9 bases lining up with TRBD1. Germline trimming cut 4 bases from V and 1 base from J; bases unmatched to any gene: 4. Germline V CDR1 and CDR2: KGHDR, SFDVKD. This CDR3 comprises 15 residues. CDR3 in DNA: TGTGCCACCAGTGACGGGACAGGGACGTCCTACGAGCAGTACTTC. This encodes CATSDGTGTSYEQYF.

This chain connects TRBV6-6 to TRBJ1-4; a possible D gene is TRBD1 (5 bases). Per the germline V gene, CDR1 is MNHNY and CDR2 is SVGAGI (reference sequence). The CDR3 spans 13 residues. Trimming left V 2 bases short and J 5 bases short, with 6 bases between. The CDR3 loop is CASSYRGNEKLFF. CDR3 DNA sequence: TGTGCCAGCAGTTACAGGGGAAATGAAAAACTGTTTTTT.

The chain combines TRBV5-1 with TRBJ2-7, with TRBD1 matching over 7 bases. The CDR3 runs to 13 residues. Trimming at V came to 4 bases and at J to 3 bases, leaving 4 bases not matched to a gene. Germline loops: CDR1 SGHRS, CDR2 YFSETQ. CDR3 nucleotide sequence: TGCGCCAGCAGCGGGACAGCCTACTACGAGCAGTACTTC. Translation: CASSGTAYYEQYF.

CDR3 loop: CASSDGTSNSPLHF. CDR3 nucleotide sequence: TGTGCCAGCAGCGACGGGACATCGAATTCACCCCTCCACTTT. The chain joins TRBV6-5 to TRBJ1-6, with D perhaps matching TRBD1 (6 bases). The CDR3 length is 14 residues. Per germline, CDR1 MNHEY and CDR2 SVGAGI. V was pared by 6 bases and J by 7 bases, with 13 bases between.

The V call is TRBV11-2, the J call TRBJ2-7; TRBD2 matches 10 bases. V shed 3 bases and J 3 bases; nucleotides not matched to a gene: 2. The CDR3 has 14 amino acids. Germline CDR1 is SGHAT and CDR2 is FQNNGV. The CDR3 DNA reads as TGTGCCAGCAGCTTCCAGCGGGAGGGCTACGAGCAGTACTTC. It translates to CASSFQREGYEQYF.

The CDR3 here is CASSPRAGGQETQYF. CDR3 in DNA: TGTGCCAGCAGCCCCCGGGCGGGAGGCCAAGAGACCCAGTACTTC. This sequence joins TRBV7-9 and TRBJ2-5, with 8 bases aligning to TRBD2. Unmatched junction bases numbered 6, after V lost 5 bases and J lost 1 base. In germline, CDR1 is SEHNR, CDR2 FQNEAQ (reference sequence). The CDR3 sequence is 15 residues long.

V gene TRBV2 combines with J gene TRBJ1-5; D gene uncertain. Per germline, CDR1 SNHLY and CDR2 FYNNEI. This CDR3 contains 15 residues. V was cut by 2 bases and J by 3 bases, with 11 bases left in between. Here the CDR3 reads CASSETQTYNQPQHF. The CDR3 DNA is TGTGCCAGCAGTGAAACGCAGACTTACAATCAGCCCCAGCATTTT.

This CDR3 is CASRGQEPYEQYF. DNA for the CDR3: TGCGCCAGCAGGGGACAGGAGCCCTACGAGCAGTACTTC. This chain connects TRBV5-1 to TRBJ2-7, with 8 bases aligning to TRBD1. Germline V CDR1 and CDR2: SGHRS, YFSETQ. Trimming took 5 bases from V and 2 from J; bases not matched to a gene: 3. The CDR3 totals 13 residues. Together with reference TRBV5-1 and TRBJ2-7, the CDR3 gives the full variable domain: KAGVTQTPRYLIKTRGQQVTLSCSPISGHRSVSWYQQTPGQGLQFLFEYFSETQRNKGNFPGRFSGRQFSNSRSEMNVSTLELGDSALYLCASRGQEPYEQYFGPGTRLTVT.

The sample holds a few counts of this clone. The gene calls are TRBV18 and TRBJ1-1; no reliable D call. The CDR3 contains 13 residues. V was shortened by 1 base and J by 2 bases, with 5 bases between the two germline ends. The germline V gene has CDR1 KGHSH and CDR2 LQKENI. The CDR3 spells CASSPLINTEAFF. The CDR3 DNA reads TGTGCCAGCTCACCACTTATCAACACTGAAGCTTTCTTT.

The chain has TRBV7-2 and TRBJ1-5, with D perhaps TRBD1 (5 bases). Germline V gene sequence: CDR1 SGHTA, CDR2 FQGNSA. The CDR3 has 15 residues. V shed 1 base and J shed 4 bases, with 11 bases lying between them. The CDR3 DNA reads TGTGCCAGCAGCTTAGAAGCAGGGTGGAATCAGCCCCAGCATTTT. This sequence encodes CASSLEAGWNQPQHF.

The gene calls are TRBV12-5 and TRBJ1-4; 7 bases map to TRBD1. V lost 6 bases and J lost 0; bases outside the gene matches: 7. Germline V gene sequence: CDR1 LGHNT, CDR2 FRNRAP. The CDR3 runs to 16 residues. The CDR3 sequence: CASGSGQSATNEKLFF. In DNA, the CDR3 is TGTGCTAGTGGCTCGGGACAGTCTGCAACTAATGAAAAACTGTTTTTT.

This clone was seen only once. The CDR3 DNA reads as TGTGCCAGCAGCCAGGGACAGGGCGTCCAAGCTTTCTTT. As protein: CASSQGQGVQAFF. J is TRBJ1-1 and V is TRBV3-1 (or the pseudogene TRBV3-2); 9 positions agree with TRBD1. Germline CDR1 LGHDT, CDR2 YNNKEL (reference sequence). The CDR3 sequence is 13 residues long. Trimming at V came to 3 bases and at J to 9 bases, leaving 5 bases not matched to a gene.

The chain links TRBV5-6 to TRBJ1-2; D gene unclear. In germline, CDR1 is SGHDT, CDR2 YYEEEE. V lost 1 base, J lost 8 bases, and 12 bases lay in between. The CDR3 consists of 13 residues. CDR3 DNA: TGTGCCAGCAGCTTGAGAGATAGAGCCGGCTACACCTTC. Amino acid sequence: CASSLRDRAGYTF.

The chain has TRBV5-1 and TRBJ1-2; D might be TRBD1 (5 bases). Germline V gene data show CDR1 as SGHRS and CDR2 as YFSETQ. V was clipped by 0 bases and J by 8 bases, with 20 bases between them. The CDR3 sequence is 16 residues long. The CDR3 is CASSLGQMTTMGGYTF. CDR3 bases: TGCGCCAGCAGCTTGGGACAGATGACAACTATGGGAGGCTACACCTTC. The full variable domain, its missing parts supplied by reference TRBV5-1 and TRBJ1-2, is KAGVTQTPRYLIKTRGQQVTLSCSPISGHRSVSWYQQTPGQGLQFLFEYFSETQRNKGNFPGRFSGRQFSNSRSEMNVSTLELGDSALYLCASSLGQMTTMGGYTFGSGTRLTVV.

The sample holds many counts of this clone. The rearrangement joins TRBV6-5 to TRBJ2-7, with TRBD1 identical over 8 bases. V lost 1 base and J lost 1; bases outside the gene matches: 0. The CDR3 loop spans 14 amino acids. Germline CDR1 reads MNHEY; CDR2 reads SVGAGI. CDR3 nucleotides: TGTGCCAGCAGTTACTACAGGGGGTCCTACGAGCAGTACTTC. It codes for CASSYYRGSYEQYF.

The V and J genes are TRBV10-3 and TRBJ1-2; 8 nucleotides agree with TRBD1. The CDR3 has 15 amino acids. Looked up from germline, CDR1 is ENHRY and CDR2 is SYGVKD. Trimming removed 8 bases from V and 2 bases from J; junction bases left unmatched: 10. DNA of the CDR3: TGTGCCATCCCGACAGGGGCGAACACAAACTATGGCTACACCTTC. Translating it yields CAIPTGANTNYGYTF.

V gene TRBV4-1 combines with J gene TRBJ2-1; a possible D gene is TRBD2 (6 bases). The CDR3 has 15 residues. Trimming removed 0 bases at V and 8 bases at J, with 14 bases between. The germline V gene encodes CDR1 MGHRA and CDR2 YSYEKL. The CDR3 loop reads CASSQEPTSFDEQFF. The CDR3 bases are TGCGCCAGCAGCCAAGAACCGACTAGTTTCGATGAGCAGTTCTTC.

The CDR3 coding sequence is TGTGCCAGCAGTTACGCGGGCCTGAGCTCCTACGAGCAGTACTTC. It codes for CASSYAGLSSYEQYF. V is TRBV6-2 or TRBV6-3 and J is TRBJ2-7; D might be TRBD2 (5 bases). The CDR3 runs to 15 residues. V was cut by 2 bases and J by 0 bases, with 11 bases left in between. Germline-derived CDR1 and CDR2 are MNHEY and SVGEGT.

The chain recombines TRBV5-1 with TRBJ1-5; the D gene is possibly TRBD1 (6 bases). The CDR3 spans 16 residues. CDR1 is SGHRS, CDR2 YFSETQ, per germline. V lost 1 base and J 2 bases, leaving 13 bases between the germline ends. The CDR3 is CASSLTGIGGNQPQHF. In nucleotides, the CDR3 is TGCGCCAGCAGCTTGACAGGGATTGGGGGCAATCAGCCCCAGCATTTT.

The gene calls are TRBV2 and TRBJ2-7; tentatively, D is TRBD2 (5 bases). The germline V gene encodes CDR1 SNHLY and CDR2 FYNNEI. V was pared by 4 bases and J by 4 bases, with 14 bases between. The CDR3 loop spans 14 amino acids. This CDR3 is CASSGTLVNYEQYF. The CDR3 region has the DNA TGTGCCAGCAGTGGGACTTTGGTGAATTACGAGCAGTACTTC.

This clone was seen a handful of times. The chain carries TRBV7-2 and TRBJ2-7; D possibly corresponds to TRBD1 (6 bases). The CDR3 spans 12 residues. V was clipped by 3 bases and J by 7 bases, with 10 bases between them. Germline V CDR1 and CDR2: SGHTA, FQGNSA. This CDR3 is CASSFSRGEQYF. As DNA, the CDR3 is TGTGCCAGCAGCTTCTCTAGGGGGGAGCAGTACTTC.

This chain uses TRBV18 with TRBJ1-1; 9 bases match TRBD1. The germline V gene has CDR1 KGHSH and CDR2 LQKENI. J was trimmed by 4 bases and V by 4 bases; bases with no gene match: 7. The CDR3 is 15 residues long. As DNA, the CDR3 is TGTGCCAGCTCACTGACCGGGACAGGGAGCACTGAAGCTTTCTTT. Protein product: CASSLTGTGSTEAFF.

The CDR3 region has the DNA TGTGCCAGCAGCGCGACAGGGGGGTGGAATGAGCAGTTCTTC. This codes for CASSATGGWNEQFF. This chain joins TRBV11-3 and TRBJ2-1; 9 nucleotides agree with TRBD1. The germline gives CDR1 SGHNT, CDR2 YENEEA. The CDR3 contains 14 residues. Losses at the gene ends were 5 bases for V and 7 bases for J; bases not matched to a gene: 6.